Following are 12 T cell receptor beta chains from one sample sequenced in a study of cytomegalovirus exposure and HLA in healthy donors. The repertoire was sequenced with immunoSEQ multiplex PCR; TCRdb's copy has only in-frame clones and lacks some. Of roughly 250,000 clones in the sample, roughly 89% were seen once. The sample taken for sequencing was PBMCs. The source is a man in his late teens or twenties in good health and CMV-seronegative.

This clone was found once. The chain carries TRBV28 and TRBJ1-5, with 7 bases identical to TRBD1. The CDR3 extends over 14 amino acids. Germline V gene sequence: CDR1 MDHEN, CDR2 SYDVKM. V gave up 2 bases and J gave up 7 bases; unmatched junction bases: 5. The CDR3 loop is CASSLRQGAQPQHF. CDR3 sequence (DNA): TGTGCCAGCAGTTTACGACAGGGTGCCCAGCCCCAGCATTTT.

This clone has only one observation. This chain connects TRBV20-1 to TRBJ1-3; D remains unclear. The germline CDR1 and CDR2 sequences are DFQATT and SNEGSKA (reference sequence). V lost 4 bases, J lost 9 bases, and 10 bases lay in between. The CDR3 is 11 amino acids. The CDR3 region has the DNA TGCAGTGCTACGACATCGAGCACCATATATTTT. Translation gives CSATTSSTIYF.

J is TRBJ2-7 and V is TRBV30; TRBD1 is a possible D gene (5 bases). V gave up 5 bases and J gave up 2 bases, with 22 bases separating them. The CDR3 is 16 amino acids. Germline V gene sequence: CDR1 GTSNPN, CDR2 SVGIG (reference sequence). DNA for the CDR3: TGTGCCTGGCACCCGATCGAGACAGCCGTAACCTACGAGCAGTACTTC. Protein product: CAWHPIETAVTYEQYF.

This clone was picked up one time. This chain links TRBV28 with TRBJ1-5, with 8 bases aligning to TRBD1. With V trimmed by 8 bases and J by 6 bases, 9 bases remained unmatched. Germline loops: CDR1 MDHEN, CDR2 SYDVKM. CDR3 length: 14 residues. CDR3 protein: CASGLTGDFQPQHF. In DNA form, the CDR3 reads TGTGCCAGCGGTCTGACAGGGGATTTTCAGCCCCAGCATTTT.

This clone appeared a single time. The V and J genes are TRBV14 and TRBJ2-1, with 7 bases fitting TRBD2. This CDR3 has 15 amino acids. The germline V gene has CDR1 SGHDN and CDR2 FVKESK. V was clipped by 4 bases and J by 0 bases; unmatched bases: 3. CDR3 sequence: CASSPRGYSYNEQFF. CDR3 nucleotides: TGTGCCAGCAGCCCGCGGGGGTACTCCTACAATGAGCAGTTCTTC.

The chain recombines TRBV27 with TRBJ2-5, with 9 bases that match TRBD1. The CDR3 has 16 amino acids. Germline V gene lookup returns CDR1 MNHEY and CDR2 SMNVEV (reference sequence). The ends lost 5 bases at V and 3 bases at J; junction bases unmatched: 10. The CDR3, as DNA: TGTGCCAGCAGTCAGTGGACAGGGGCAACAAAAGAGACCCAGTACTTC. Protein sequence: CASSQWTGATKETQYF.

This chain uses TRBV2 with TRBJ2-3; the match to TRBD2 covers 8 bases. CDR1 SNHLY and CDR2 FYNNEI come from the germline V gene. The CDR3 contains 17 residues. Losses at the gene ends were 4 bases for V and 0 bases for J; bases not matched to a gene: 9. CDR3 DNA sequence: TGTGCCAGCAGTGCGGTGACTAGCGACATAAGCACAGATACGCAGTATTTT. It specifies CASSAVTSDISTDTQYF.

This sequence joins TRBV25-1 and TRBJ1-4, with 8 nucleotides matching TRBD1. This CDR3 is 16 amino acids long. V trimming: 4 bases; J trimming: 10 bases; junction bases outside the gene matches: 14. In germline, CDR1 is MGHDK, CDR2 SYGVNS. The CDR3 spells CASSVQGGGEIGKLFF. For the CDR3, the DNA is TGTGCCAGCAGTGTACAGGGGGGCGGAGAAATAGGAAAACTGTTTTTT. Full variable domain (rest looked up from reference TRBV25-1 and TRBJ1-4): EADIYQTPRYLVIGTGKKITLECSQTMGHDKMYWYQQDPGMELHLIHYSYGVNSTEKGDLSSESTVSRIRTEHFPLTLESARPSHTSQYLCASSVQGGGEIGKLFFGSGTQLSVL.

Comment on this clone: Other DNA sequences from this sample encode an identical CDR3 as well. V gene TRBV5-1 combines with J gene TRBJ1-1, with D unclear. Germline V gene sequence: CDR1 SGHRS, CDR2 YFSETQ. Trimming left V 4 bases short and J 1 base short, with 5 bases between. This CDR3 is 12 amino acids long. This CDR3 reads CASSPGNTEAFF. The CDR3 region has the DNA TGCGCCAGCAGCCCGGGGAACACTGAAGCTTTCTTT.

V is TRBV12-5 and J is TRBJ2-5; 12 bases are shared with TRBD1. The length of the CDR3 is 17 residues. Germline CDR1 and CDR2: LGHNT and FRNRAP. J was trimmed by 4 bases and V by 1 base; bases with no gene match: 7. The CDR3 sequence: CASGLAGQGALGETQYF. CDR3 sequence (DNA): TGTGCTAGTGGTTTGGCGGGACAGGGGGCGCTCGGAGAGACCCAGTACTTC.

The CDR3 protein is CASSHWPRDRGPGYTF. The CDR3 nucleotides are TGCGCCAGCAGCCACTGGCCCCGGGACAGGGGGCCTGGCTACACCTTC. The J gene is TRBJ1-2, the V gene TRBV4-1; TRBD1 agrees at 12 bases. V lost 3 bases and J lost 7; bases outside the gene matches: 9. The CDR3 totals 16 residues. Germline V lookup: CDR1 MGHRA, CDR2 YSYEKL.

As DNA, the CDR3 is TGTGCCAGCAGCTTAGCGGGGGGGCCTAACTATGGCTACACCTTC. Residues: CASSLAGGPNYGYTF. The V and J genes are TRBV7-9 and TRBJ1-2; D is possibly TRBD1 (6 bases). Germline V gives CDR1 SEHNR, CDR2 FQNEAQ (reference sequence). V dropped 0 bases and J dropped 0 bases, with 8 bases sitting between them. The CDR3 is 15 amino acids.